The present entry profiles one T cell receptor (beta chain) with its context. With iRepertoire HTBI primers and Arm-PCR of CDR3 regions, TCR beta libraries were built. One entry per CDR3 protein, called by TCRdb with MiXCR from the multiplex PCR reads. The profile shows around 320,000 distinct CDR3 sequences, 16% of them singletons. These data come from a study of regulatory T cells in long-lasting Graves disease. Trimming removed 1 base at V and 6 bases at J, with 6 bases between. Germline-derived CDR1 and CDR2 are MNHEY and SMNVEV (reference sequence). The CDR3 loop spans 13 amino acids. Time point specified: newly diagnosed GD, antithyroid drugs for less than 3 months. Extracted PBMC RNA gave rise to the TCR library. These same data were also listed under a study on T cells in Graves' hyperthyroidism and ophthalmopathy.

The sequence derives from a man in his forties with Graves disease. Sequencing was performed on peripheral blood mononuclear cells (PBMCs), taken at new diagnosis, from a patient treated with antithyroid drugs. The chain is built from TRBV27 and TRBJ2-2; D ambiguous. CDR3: CASSLFRSGELFF. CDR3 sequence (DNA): TGTGCCAGCAGTTTATTCAGATCCGGGGAGCTGTTTTTT.